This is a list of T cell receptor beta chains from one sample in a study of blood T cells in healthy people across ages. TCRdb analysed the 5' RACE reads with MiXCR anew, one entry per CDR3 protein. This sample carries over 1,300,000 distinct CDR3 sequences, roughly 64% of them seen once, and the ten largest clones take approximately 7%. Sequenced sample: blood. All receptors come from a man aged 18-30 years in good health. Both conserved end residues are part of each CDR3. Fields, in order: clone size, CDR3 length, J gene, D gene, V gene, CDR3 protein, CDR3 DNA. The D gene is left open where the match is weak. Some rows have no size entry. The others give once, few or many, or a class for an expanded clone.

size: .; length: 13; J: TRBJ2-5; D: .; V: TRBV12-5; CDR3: CASGRAFGETQYF; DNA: TGTGCTAGTGGTAGGGCCTTCGGGGAGACCCAGTACTTC
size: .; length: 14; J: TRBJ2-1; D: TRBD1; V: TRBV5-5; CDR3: CASSRVGTDNEQFF; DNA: TGTGCCAGCAGCCGGGTTGGGACAGACAATGAGCAGTTCTTC
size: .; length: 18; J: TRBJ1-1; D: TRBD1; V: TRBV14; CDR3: CASSPVAQQGAPGTEAFF; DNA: TGTGCCAGCAGCCCCGTGGCGCAACAGGGGGCCCCAGGCACTGAAGCTTTCTTT
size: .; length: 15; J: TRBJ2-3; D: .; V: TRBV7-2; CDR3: CASSFGPGEGATQYF; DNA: TGTGCCAGCAGTTTCGGACCGGGAGAGGGGGCTACGCAGTATTTT
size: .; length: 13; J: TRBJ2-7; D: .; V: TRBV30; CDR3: CAWSGQGFAEQYF; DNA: TGTGCCTGGAGTGGGCAGGGGTTCGCCGAGCAGTACTTC
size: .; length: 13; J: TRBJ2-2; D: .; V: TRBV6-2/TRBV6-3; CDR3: CASNDRNTGELFF; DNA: TGTGCCAGCAATGACAGGAACACCGGGGAGCTGTTTTTT
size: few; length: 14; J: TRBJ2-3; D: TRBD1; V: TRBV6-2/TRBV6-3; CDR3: CASSRLTGADTQYF; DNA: TGTGCCAGCAGTCGCCTGACAGGGGCAGATACGCAGTATTTT
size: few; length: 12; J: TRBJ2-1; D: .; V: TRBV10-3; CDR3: CAISESGTEQFF; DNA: TGTGCCATCAGTGAGTCCGGGACAGAGCAGTTCTTC
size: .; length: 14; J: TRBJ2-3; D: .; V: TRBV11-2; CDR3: CASSPETTTDTQYF; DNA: TGTGCCAGCAGCCCGGAGACGACCACAGATACGCAGTATTTT
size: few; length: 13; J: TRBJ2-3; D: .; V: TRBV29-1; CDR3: CSVRVAVTDTQYF; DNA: TGCAGCGTCAGGGTGGCAGTCACAGATACGCAGTATTTT
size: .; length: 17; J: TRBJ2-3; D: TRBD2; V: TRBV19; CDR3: CASSILSGGATTDTQYF; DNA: TGTGCCAGTAGTATCCTCAGCGGGGGGGCAACAACAGATACGCAGTATTTT
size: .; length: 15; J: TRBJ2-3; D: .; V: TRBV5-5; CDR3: CASSLRDFYTDTQYF; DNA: TGTGCCAGCAGCTTGCGGGACTTCTACACAGATACGCAGTATTTT
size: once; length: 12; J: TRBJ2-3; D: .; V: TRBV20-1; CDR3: CSATRGGDTQYF; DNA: TGCAGTGCAACCCGGGGTGGAGATACGCAGTATTTT
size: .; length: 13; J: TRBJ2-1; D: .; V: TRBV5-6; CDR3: CASSGGLHDEQFF; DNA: TGTGCCAGCAGCGGGGGCCTTCATGATGAGCAGTTCTTC
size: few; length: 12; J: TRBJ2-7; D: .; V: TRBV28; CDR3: CASSFGSSEQYF; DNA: TGTGCCAGCAGTTTTGGGTCCAGCGAGCAGTACTTC
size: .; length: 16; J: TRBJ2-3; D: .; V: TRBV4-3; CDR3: CASSQVGHPQQHTQYF; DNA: TGCGCCAGCAGCCAAGTGGGACATCCTCAGCAGCATACGCAGTATTTT
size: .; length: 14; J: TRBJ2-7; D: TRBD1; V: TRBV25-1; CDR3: CASSELDRGYEQYF; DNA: TGTGCCAGCAGTGAATTAGACAGGGGATACGAGCAGTACTTC
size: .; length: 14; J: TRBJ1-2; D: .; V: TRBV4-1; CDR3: CASSPTRQAYGYTF; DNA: TGCGCCAGCAGCCCCACTAGACAGGCCTATGGCTACACCTTC
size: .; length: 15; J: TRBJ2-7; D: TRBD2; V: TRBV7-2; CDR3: CASTFVLAGSYEQYF; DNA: TGTGCCAGCACCTTTGTCTTAGCGGGTTCCTACGAGCAGTACTTC
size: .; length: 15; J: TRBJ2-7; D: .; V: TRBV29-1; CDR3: CSVENRGSRSYEQYF; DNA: TGCAGCGTTGAAAATCGTGGAAGCCGATCCTACGAGCAGTACTTC
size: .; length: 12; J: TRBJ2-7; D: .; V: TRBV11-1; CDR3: CASSLTVTEQYF; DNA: TGTGCCAGCAGCTTAACAGTGACCGAGCAGTACTTC
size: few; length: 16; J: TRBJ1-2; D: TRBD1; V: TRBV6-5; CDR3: CASRLGQGLANYGYTF; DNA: TGTGCCAGCAGACTTGGACAGGGCTTAGCTAACTATGGCTACACCTTC
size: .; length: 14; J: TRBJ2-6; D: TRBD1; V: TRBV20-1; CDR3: CSAATGDGANVLTF; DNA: TGCAGTGCCGCCACAGGGGATGGGGCCAACGTCCTGACTTTC
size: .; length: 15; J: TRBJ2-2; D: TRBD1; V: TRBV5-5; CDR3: CASSSTTGPSGELFF; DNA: TGTGCCAGCAGCTCGACGACAGGGCCCTCCGGGGAGCTGTTTTTT
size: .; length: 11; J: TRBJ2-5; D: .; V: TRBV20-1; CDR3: CSGGVGATQYF; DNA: TGCAGTGGGGGCGTGGGGGCGACCCAGTACTTC
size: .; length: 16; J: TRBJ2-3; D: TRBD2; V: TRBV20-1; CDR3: CSAKLAGGSSTDTQYF; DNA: TGCAGTGCGAAACTAGCGGGGGGCTCTAGCACAGATACGCAGTATTTT
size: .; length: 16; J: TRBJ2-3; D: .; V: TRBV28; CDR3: CASSWQGTAATDTQYF; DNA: TGTGCCAGCAGTTGGCAGGGCACCGCTGCAACAGATACGCAGTATTTT
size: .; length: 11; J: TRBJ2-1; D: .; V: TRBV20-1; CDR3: CSVQWGDEQFF; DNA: TGCAGTGTTCAATGGGGGGATGAGCAGTTCTTC
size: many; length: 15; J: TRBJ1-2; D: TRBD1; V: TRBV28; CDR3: CASSQGDRSWDGYTF; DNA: TGTGCCAGCAGTCAAGGGGACAGATCTTGGGATGGCTACACCTTC
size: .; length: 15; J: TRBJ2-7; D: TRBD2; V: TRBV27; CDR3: CASSLGTTGYYEQYF; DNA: TGTGCCAGCAGTTTAGGGACTACCGGTTACTACGAGCAGTACTTC
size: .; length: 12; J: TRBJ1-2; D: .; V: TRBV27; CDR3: CASSNYGHGYTF; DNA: TGTGCCAGCAGTAATTATGGGCACGGCTACACCTTC
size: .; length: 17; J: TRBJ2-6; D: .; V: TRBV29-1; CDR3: CSVEGWDRYSGANVLTF; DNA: TGCAGCGTTGAAGGTTGGGACCGTTACTCTGGGGCCAACGTCCTGACTTTC
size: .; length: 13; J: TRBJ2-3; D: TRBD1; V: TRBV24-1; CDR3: CATWDRGTDTQYF; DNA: TGTGCCACTTGGGACAGGGGAACAGATACGCAGTATTTT
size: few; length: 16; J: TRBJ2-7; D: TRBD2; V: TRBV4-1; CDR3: CASSQDQLAYSYEQYF; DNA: TGCGCCAGCAGCCAAGATCAACTAGCGTACTCCTACGAGCAGTACTTC
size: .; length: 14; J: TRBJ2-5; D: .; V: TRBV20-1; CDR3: CSARDRGVPETQYF; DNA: TGCAGTGCTAGAGATCGGGGCGTCCCAGAGACCCAGTACTTC
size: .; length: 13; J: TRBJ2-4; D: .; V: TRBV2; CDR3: CASIDRGPFEQYF; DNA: TGTGCCAGCATAGATCGGGGGCCGTTTGAGCAGTACTTC
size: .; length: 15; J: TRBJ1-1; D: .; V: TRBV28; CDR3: CASSAGPQSVTEAFF; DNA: TGTGCCAGCAGTGCCGGGCCCCAATCCGTAACTGAAGCTTTCTTT
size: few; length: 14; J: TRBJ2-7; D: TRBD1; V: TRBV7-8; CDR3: CASSLEGGLNEQYF; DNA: TGTGCCAGCAGCTTAGAAGGGGGCCTTAACGAGCAGTACTTC
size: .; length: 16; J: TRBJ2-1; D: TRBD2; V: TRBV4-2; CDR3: CASSQDPSGRAYEQFF; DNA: TGTGCCAGCAGCCAAGATCCGAGCGGGAGGGCATATGAGCAGTTCTTC
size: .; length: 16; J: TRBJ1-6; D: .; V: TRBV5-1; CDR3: CASSLVGTVRNPPLHF; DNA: TGCGCCAGCAGCTTGGTTGGGACGGTGCGTAATCCACCCCTCCACTTT
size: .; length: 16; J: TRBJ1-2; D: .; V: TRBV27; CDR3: CASSRARMGLDYGYTF; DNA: TGTGCCAGCAGCCGAGCCCGTATGGGGCTTGACTATGGCTACACCTTC
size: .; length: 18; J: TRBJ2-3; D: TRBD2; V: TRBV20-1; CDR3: CSASQSLAGVLEADTQYF; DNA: TGCAGTGCTAGTCAGTCTCTAGCGGGAGTACTCGAGGCAGATACGCAGTATTTT
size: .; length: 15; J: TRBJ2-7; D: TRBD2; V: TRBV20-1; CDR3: CSARDGLAGIYEQYF; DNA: TGCAGTGCTAGAGACGGACTAGCGGGAATCTACGAGCAGTACTTC
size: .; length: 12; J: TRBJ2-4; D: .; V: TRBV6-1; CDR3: CASMDSRAIPYF; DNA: TGTGCCAGCATGGACTCCCGGGCCATCCCGTACTTC
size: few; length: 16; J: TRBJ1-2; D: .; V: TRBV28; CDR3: CASSSQIQGYSWGYTF; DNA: TGTGCCAGCAGTTCGCAAATACAGGGCTACTCATGGGGCTACACCTTC
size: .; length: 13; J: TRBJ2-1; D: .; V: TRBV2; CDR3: CASSPGTASLQFF; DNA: TGTGCCAGCAGCCCCGGGACTGCCAGCCTGCAGTTCTTC
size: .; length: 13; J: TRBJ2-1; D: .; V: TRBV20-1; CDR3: CSPRDSPADEQFF; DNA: TGCAGTCCCAGGGATTCCCCGGCCGATGAGCAGTTCTTC
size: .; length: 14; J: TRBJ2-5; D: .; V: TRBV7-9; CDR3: CASSLGTTGWEQYF; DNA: TGTGCCAGCAGCTTAGGCACTACAGGGTGGGAGCAGTACTTC
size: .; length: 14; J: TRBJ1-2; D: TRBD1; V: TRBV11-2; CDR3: CASSPKQGGDGYTF; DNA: TGTGCCAGCAGCCCCAAGCAGGGGGGAGATGGCTACACCTTC
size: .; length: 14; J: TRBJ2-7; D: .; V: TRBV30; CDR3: CASHALGGSYEQYF; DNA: TGTGCCTCGCATGCTCTAGGGGGCTCCTACGAGCAGTACTTC
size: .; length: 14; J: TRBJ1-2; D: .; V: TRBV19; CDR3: CASSPRQANYGYTF; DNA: TGTGCCAGTAGTCCGCGACAAGCAAACTATGGCTACACCTTC
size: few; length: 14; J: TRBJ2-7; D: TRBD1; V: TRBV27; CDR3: CASSSGQHPYEQYF; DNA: TGTGCCAGCAGTTCGGGACAGCACCCCTACGAGCAGTACTTC
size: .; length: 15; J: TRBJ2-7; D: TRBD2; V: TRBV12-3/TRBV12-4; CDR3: CASSLSGLDSYEQYF; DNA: TGTGCCAGCAGTTTATCGGGACTAGACTCCTACGAGCAGTACTTC
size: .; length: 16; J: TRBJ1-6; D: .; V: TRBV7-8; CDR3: CASSSRMAPNNSPLHF; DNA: TGTGCCAGCAGCTCCAGGATGGCACCTAATAATTCACCCCTCCACTTT